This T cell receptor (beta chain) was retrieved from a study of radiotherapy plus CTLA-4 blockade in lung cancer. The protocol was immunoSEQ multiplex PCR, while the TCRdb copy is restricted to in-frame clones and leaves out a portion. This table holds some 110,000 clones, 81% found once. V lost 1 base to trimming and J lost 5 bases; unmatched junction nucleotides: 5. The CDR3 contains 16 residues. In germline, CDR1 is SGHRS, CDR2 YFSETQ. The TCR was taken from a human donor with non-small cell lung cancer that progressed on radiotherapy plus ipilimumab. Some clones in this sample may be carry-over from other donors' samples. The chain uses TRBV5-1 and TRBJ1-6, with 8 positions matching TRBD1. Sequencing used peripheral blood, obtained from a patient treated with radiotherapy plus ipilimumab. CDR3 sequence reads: CASSLRGQGDNSPLHF. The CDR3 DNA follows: TGCGCCAGCAGCTTGAGAGGACAGGGTGATAATTCACCCCTCCACTTT.